These T cell receptor beta chains were read from a single sample in a study of shared clonotypes between healthy human individuals. Sequencing used immunoSEQ multiplex PCR; TCRdb keeps in-frame clones, though not all of them. The table lists roughly 2 million clones, just under 95% of them singletons, with more than 0.95% in the top ten. The sequenced sample was naive CD8+ T cells sorted from blood. The receptor set was obtained from a man aged 18 to 29 in good health. The CDR3 runs from the conserved cysteine through the conserved F or W. Fields, in order: V gene, D gene, clone size, J gene, CDR3 length, CDR3 protein, CDR3 DNA. D genes are given only for firm matches. Clone size is shown for a subset of rows, as once, few, many or a class of expanded clone.

>TRBV4-3|-|once|TRBJ2-7|16
CASSQDAQGWSYEQYF
TGCGCCAGCAGCCAAGATGCGCAGGGGTGGTCCTACGAGCAGTACTTC
>TRBV9|-|-|TRBJ2-3|13
CASSVAERGAQYF
TGTGCCAGCAGCGTAGCTGAGAGAGGTGCGCAGTATTTT
>TRBV27|-|-|TRBJ2-7|14
CASSLAVAGYEQYF
TGTGCCAGCAGTTTAGCGGTGGCAGGCTACGAGCAGTACTTC
>TRBV5-6|-|-|TRBJ1-4|16
CASSPTGGVDNEKLFF
TGTGCCAGCAGCCCGACCGGCGGGGTTGATAATGAAAAACTGTTTTTT
>TRBV10-2|-|-|TRBJ2-5|17
CASSNAGRRMGAETQYF
TGCGCCAGCAGCAACGCGGGACGGCGAATGGGGGCAGAGACCCAGTACTTC
>TRBV19|TRBD1|-|TRBJ1-1|14
CASSMVQGDASAFF
TGTGCCAGTAGTATGGTACAGGGGGACGCCTCTGCTTTCTTT
>TRBV7-2|-|-|TRBJ2-3|15
CASSLGAGYTDTQYF
TGTGCCAGCAGCTTAGGGGCGGGTTACACAGATACGCAGTATTTT
>TRBV5-1|-|-|TRBJ2-7|16
CASNTSPGWGTYEQYF
TGCGCCAGCAACACATCCCCGGGGTGGGGGACCTACGAGCAGTACTTC
>TRBV19|-|-|TRBJ1-5|17
CASSIGGSGLSNQPQHF
TGTGCCAGTAGTATAGGGGGTTCCGGTCTGAGCAATCAGCCCCAGCATTTT
>TRBV25-1|-|-|TRBJ2-7|17
CASSDIEFGPPGNEQYF
TGTGCCAGCAGTGACATCGAGTTCGGGCCCCCCGGGAACGAGCAGTACTTC
>TRBV7-9|-|-|TRBJ2-2|11
CASRHTGELFF
TGTGCCAGCAGGCATACCGGGGAGCTGTTTTTT
>TRBV6-5|-|few|TRBJ2-4|14
CASREGWAKNIQYF
TGTGCCAGCAGAGAGGGTTGGGCCAAAAACATTCAGTACTTC
>TRBV4-1|TRBD1|-|TRBJ2-5|16
CASSQRQGALSETQYF
TGCGCCAGCAGCCAGAGACAGGGGGCATTGTCGGAGACCCAGTACTTC
>TRBV2|-|once|TRBJ2-3|14
CASDDSHDKDTQYF
TGTGCCAGCGATGACTCTCACGACAAAGATACGCAGTATTTT
>TRBV19|TRBD1|once|TRBJ2-7|15
CASSTRQGLMDEQYF
TGTGCCAGTAGTACCCGACAGGGTTTAATGGACGAGCAGTACTTC
>TRBV5-1|TRBD2|-|TRBJ2-2|17
CASSLFLAGSNTGELFF
TGCGCCAGCAGCTTGTTTCTAGCGGGGTCGAACACCGGGGAGCTGTTTTTT
>TRBV27|TRBD1|-|TRBJ2-7|16
CASSSSSTGGGYEQYF
TGTGCCAGCAGTTCCTCCTCGACAGGGGGGGGGTACGAGCAGTACTTC
>TRBV7-2|TRBD1|-|TRBJ2-7|16
CASSSSTGFLSYEQYF
TGTGCCAGCAGCTCTTCGACAGGGTTTCTCTCCTACGAGCAGTACTTC
>TRBV7-9|TRBD1|-|TRBJ2-5|17
CASSLVGTGPYQETQYF
TGTGCCAGCAGCTTAGTCGGGACAGGGCCGTACCAAGAGACCCAGTACTTC
>TRBV4-1|-|-|TRBJ2-5|14
CASSTRQHQETQYF
TGCGCCAGCAGCACGCGACAGCACCAAGAGACCCAGTACTTC
>TRBV13|TRBD2|-|TRBJ2-2|17
CASSLAPIRGGTGELFF
TGTGCCAGCAGCCTAGCCCCAATTCGCGGGGGCACCGGGGAGCTGTTTTTT
>TRBV2|-|-|TRBJ2-7|11
CASSGGIGQYF
TGTGCCAGCAGCGGTGGAATCGGGCAGTACTTC
>TRBV6-1|-|-|TRBJ2-3|14
CASSLPLGTDTQYF
TGTGCCAGCAGTTTACCCCTGGGCACAGATACGCAGTATTTT
>TRBV6-5|-|-|TRBJ2-3|13
CASRGLTTDTQYF
TGTGCCAGCAGGGGCCTCACCACAGATACGCAGTATTTT
>TRBV5-4|-|once|TRBJ2-5|15
CASSLAQGGRTTQYF
TGTGCCAGCAGCTTGGCTCAGGGAGGTCGGACGACCCAGTACTTC
>TRBV10-3|-|few|TRBJ1-6|12
CAIRAGDLALHF
TGTGCCATCAGGGCTGGGGATTTGGCCCTCCACTTT
>TRBV7-9|-|-|TRBJ2-7|13
CASSLSSTYEQYF
TGTGCCAGCAGCTTATCAAGTACCTACGAGCAGTACTTC
>TRBV7-9|TRBD2|-|TRBJ2-1|16
CASSSQGGSSYNEQFF
TGTGCCAGCAGCTCCCAGGGAGGGAGCTCCTACAATGAGCAGTTCTTC
>TRBV7-6|TRBD2|once|TRBJ2-5|15
CASSQRGTSRETQYF
TGTGCCAGCAGCCAGAGAGGGACTAGCAGAGAGACCCAGTACTTC
>TRBV7-9|-|-|TRBJ1-2|13
CASSADGLYGYTF
TGTGCCAGCAGCGCCGACGGGCTCTATGGCTACACCTTC
>TRBV4-2|TRBD2|-|TRBJ2-5|15
CASSQVYGEGETQYF
TGTGCCAGCAGCCAAGTCTATGGGGAGGGAGAGACCCAGTACTTC
>TRBV6-5|TRBD1|-|TRBJ1-2|15
CASSPTGTAFDGYTF
TGTGCCAGCAGTCCGACCGGGACAGCTTTTGATGGCTACACCTTC
>TRBV7-9|-|-|TRBJ1-6|13
CASSPYRDSPLHF
TGTGCCAGCAGCCCCTACAGGGATTCACCCCTCCACTTT
>TRBV13|-|-|TRBJ2-1|15
CASSFSGTLGNEQFF
TGTGCCAGCAGCTTCTCCGGGACCCTGGGGAATGAGCAGTTCTTC
>TRBV5-1|TRBD1|-|TRBJ1-5|14
CASSQGQGDQPQHF
TGCGCCAGCAGCCAGGGACAGGGGGATCAGCCCCAGCATTTT
>TRBV5-1|TRBD1|-|TRBJ2-3|15
CASSPGTASTDTQYF
TGCGCCAGCAGCCCGGGGACAGCAAGCACAGATACGCAGTATTTT
>TRBV6-1|-|-|TRBJ1-1|12
CATSSLNTEAFF
TGTGCCACCTCAAGTTTGAACACTGAAGCTTTCTTT